Following are 10 T cell receptor beta chains from one sample sequenced in a study of blood T cell repertoires in COVID-19. Sequencing was performed with immunoSEQ multiplex PCR; in TCRdb, only in-frame clones are kept and a portion is missing. The table has some 220,000 clones, approximately 78% seen once. Specimen: peripheral blood. Every receptor here comes from a woman between 65 and 79 years old with COVID-19, enrolled during active disease.

Notes on this clone: The DNA is left out, because the CDR3 cannot be placed on it with certainty; the CDR3 is given as TCRdb lists it. The V call is TRBV21-1, the J call TRBJ2-4; the D call of TRBD1 is as the table states it, not checked on the DNA. TRBV21-1 is classified as a pseudogene. The CDR3 is 19 residues long, counting both termini. The CDR3 here is CASSKAGGWGQGTKNIQYF.

The chain is built from TRBV7-9 and TRBJ1-1, with 7 bases that match TRBD1. CDR1 is SEHNR, CDR2 FQNEAQ, per germline (reference sequence). V dropped 4 bases and J dropped 3; count of bases not matched to a gene: 2. The CDR3 has 13 amino acids. The CDR3 DNA is TGTGCCAGCAGCTCACAGGGGTACACTGAAGCTTTCTTT. It is translated as CASSSQGYTEAFF. Based on the CDR3 plus reference TRBV7-9 and TRBJ1-1, the full variable domain is DTGVSQNPRHKITKRGQNVTFRCDPISEHNRLYWYRQTLGQGPEFLTYFQNEAQLEKSRLLSDRFSAERPKGSFSTLEIQRTEQGDSAMYLCASSSQGYTEAFFGQGTRLTVV.

V gene TRBV7-9 combines with J gene TRBJ2-5, with a tentative D call TRBD2 (6 bases). CDR1 and CDR2 from the germline V gene are SEHNR and FQNEAQ (reference sequence). The CDR3 sequence is 13 residues long. V dropped 8 bases and J dropped 2 bases, with 12 bases sitting between them. CDR3 nucleotide sequence: TGTGCCAGCCGGGACGGACTACAAGAGACCCAGTACTTC. Amino acids: CASRDGLQETQYF.

This clone occurred a few times. CDR3 nucleotides: TGTGCCAGCAGTTTCACGACCCTGCGGGGAAAGGACAGGCTTATCATCTACGAGCAGTACTTC. It is translated as CASSFTTLRGKDRLIIYEQYF. The genes are TRBV11-2 and TRBJ2-7; weak D call: TRBD1 (7 bases). There are 21 residues in the CDR3. From germline, CDR1 is SGHAT and CDR2 FQNNGV. Trimming pared 6 bases from V and 3 bases from J, leaving 36 bases between.

This chain connects TRBV7-2 to TRBJ1-1; TRBD1 might be the D (5 bases). Trimming took off 5 bases at V and 5 bases at J, with 15 bases between the two ends. Germline V gene data show CDR1 as SGHTA and CDR2 as FQGNSA. The CDR3 spans 14 residues. CDR3 residues: CASSPRGGLTEAFF. The CDR3 DNA reads TGTGCCAGCAGCCCCCGGGGGGGGTTGACTGAAGCTTTCTTT.

Only a few counts were recorded for this clone. This chain joins TRBV12-3 or TRBV12-4 and TRBJ1-1; D gene unclear. The CDR3 has 13 residues. Trimming removed 4 bases at V and 9 bases at J, with 15 bases between. Written as DNA, the CDR3 is TGTGCCAGCAGTTCAATGACAACCGCGAAAGCTTTCTTT. Amino acids: CASSSMTTAKAFF.

The chain couples TRBV28 to TRBJ2-7; TRBD1 might be the D (6 bases). Germline V lookup: CDR1 MDHEN, CDR2 SYDVKM. V was shortened by 6 bases and J by 5 bases, with 11 bases between the two germline ends. CDR3 size: 12 residues. The CDR3 spells CASRQGRNEQYF. The CDR3 bases are TGTGCCAGCAGACAGGGAAGAAACGAGCAGTACTTC.

The V and J genes are TRBV2 and TRBJ2-1, with D perhaps TRBD1 (5 bases). Per germline, CDR1 SNHLY and CDR2 FYNNEI. The CDR3 is 14 residues long. The V and J ends lost 6 bases and 5 bases respectively, with 14 bases between them. CDR3 loop: CASSGSRDNNEQFF. Here the CDR3 DNA reads TGTGCCAGCAGCGGCTCCAGGGATAACAATGAGCAGTTCTTC.

The rearrangement uses TRBV7-9 and TRBJ2-1, with TRBD2 matching over 13 bases. Germline CDR1 is SEHNR and CDR2 is FQNEAQ (reference sequence). The CDR3 is 16 residues long. After removal of 4 bases from V and 9 bases from J, the junction contained 9 bases not matched to a gene. CDR3 nucleotide sequence: TGTGCCAGCAGCTCCGGACTAGCGGGAGTTAAGGCTGAGCAGTTCTTC. It translates to CASSSGLAGVKAEQFF.

This clone has a single count. The rearrangement links TRBV5-1 to TRBJ2-5; 11 bases are a match to TRBD2. The CDR3 has 18 residues. The germline gives CDR1 SGHRS, CDR2 YFSETQ. V dropped 0 bases and J dropped 4; count of bases not matched to a gene: 11. CDR3: CASSLGTSGSPLGETQYF. The DNA of the CDR3 is TGCGCCAGCAGCTTGGGAACTAGCGGGAGTCCCCTGGGAGAGACCCAGTACTTC.